The 27 T cell receptor beta chains in this list originate from one sample, sequenced in a study of response to subunit inactivated influenza vaccine. TCRdb called the RT-PCR reads again in MiXCR, with one record for every CDR3 protein. The sample includes 250,000 to 350,000 distinct CDR3 sequences, about 20% of them seen just once. Sample: PBMCs from blood, taken 21 months after vaccination. All receptors come from a man aged 45 to 75 who received an inactivated influenza vaccine.

This chain joins TRBV6-2 or TRBV6-3 and TRBJ1-2; unclear D gene. CDR3 length equals 15 residues. The germline gives CDR1 MNHEY, CDR2 SVGEGT. Trimming stripped 0 bases from V and 8 bases from J, with 16 bases between. CDR3 DNA sequence: TGTGCCAGCAGTTACTCGACTGTCCGCTCAGAGGGCTACACCTTC. Translating gives CASSYSTVRSEGYTF.

The sample holds a few counts of this clonotype. V gene TRBV30 combines with J gene TRBJ1-6; D ambiguous. Trimming stripped 3 bases from V and 9 bases from J, with 15 bases between. CDR3 length: 14 residues. Looked up from germline, CDR1 is GTSNPN and CDR2 is SVGIG (reference sequence). The CDR3 DNA sequence: TGTGCCTGGAGAGGTCAGCCCTGGGGTTCACCCCTCCACTTT. Translated, it gives CAWRGQPWGSPLHF.

The chain is built from TRBV6-1 and TRBJ1-5, with D possibly TRBD1 on 5 matching bases. V dropped 6 bases and J dropped 4 bases, with 16 bases sitting between them. This CDR3 contains 15 residues. Germline CDR1 reads MNHNS; CDR2 reads SASEGT. CDR3 sequence: CASSSGAGINQPQHF. The CDR3 coding sequence is TGTGCCAGCAGCAGTGGGGCAGGGATTAATCAGCCCCAGCATTTT.

The chain is built from TRBV28 and TRBJ2-7, with 9 bases lining up with TRBD1. V gave up 8 bases and J gave up 2 bases; unmatched junction bases: 7. Germline V lookup: CDR1 MDHEN, CDR2 SYDVKM. This CDR3 has 14 residues. CDR3 sequence reads: CASSGTGFPYEQYF. For the CDR3, the DNA is TGTGCCAGCTCCGGGACAGGGTTTCCCTACGAGCAGTACTTC.

The chain recombines TRBV4-1 with TRBJ2-1, with D tentatively TRBD1 or TRBD2 (5 bases each). The CDR3 is 15 residues long. Looked up from germline, CDR1 is MGHRA and CDR2 is YSYEKL. V was pared by 2 bases and J by 0 bases, with 8 bases between. CDR3 sequence (DNA): TGCGCCAGCAGCCAACCGGGACGCTCCTACAATGAGCAGTTCTTC. Protein sequence: CASSQPGRSYNEQFF.

The table lists this clonotype with a few counts. The V gene is TRBV12-3 or TRBV12-4, the J gene TRBJ1-6, with D unclear. This CDR3 has 13 residues. Trimming removed 4 bases from V and 10 bases from J, with 11 bases in between. CDR3 sequence reads: CASSSREYSPLHF. The CDR3, as DNA: TGTGCCAGCAGTTCCCGCGAATACTCACCCCTCCACTTT.

This chain joins TRBV3-1 and TRBJ2-1; D gene uncertain. The CDR3 runs 13 residues. The germline V gene has CDR1 LGHDT and CDR2 YNNKEL (reference sequence). V was trimmed by 6 bases and J by 8 bases, leaving 14 bases between them. The chain's CDR3 is CASRRSSGDEQFF. The CDR3 coding sequence is TGTGCCAGCAGGAGGAGTTCAGGCGATGAGCAGTTCTTC.

This clonotype occurred a few times. V usage is TRBV4-3 and J usage is TRBJ2-7; D ambiguous. Trimming stripped 0 bases from V and 2 bases from J, with 8 bases between. Germline V gene lookup returns CDR1 LGHNA and CDR2 YSLEER. The CDR3 consists of 14 residues. The CDR3 is CASSQDLRAYEQYF. Here the CDR3 DNA reads TGCGCCAGCAGCCAAGATCTTCGAGCCTACGAGCAGTACTTC.

The chain joins TRBV12-3 or TRBV12-4 to TRBJ2-5; the D gene is possibly TRBD1 (7 bases). This CDR3 is 15 amino acids long. V was cut by 4 bases and J by 5 bases, with 17 bases left in between. CDR3 region: CASSSGGQTTETQYF. CDR3 DNA: TGTGCCAGCAGTTCCGGGGGACAGACAACGGAGACCCAGTACTTC.

The chain links TRBV7-2 to TRBJ1-2, with a weak D call TRBD1 (5 bases). CDR3 length equals 14 residues. Germline loops: CDR1 SGHTA, CDR2 FQGNSA. The V end lost 5 bases, the J end lost 6 bases, and 16 bases lay between the germline ends. The CDR3 DNA reads as TGTGCCAGCAGCCGGCAGGGCGCGAGCCATGGCTACACCTTC. Residues: CASSRQGASHGYTF. The complete variable domain, with remaining parts taken from reference TRBV7-2 and TRBJ1-2, reads GAGVSQSPSNKVTEKGKDVELRCDPISGHTALYWYRQSLGQGLEFLIYFQGNSAPDKSGLPSDRFSAERTGGSVSTLTIQRTQQEDSAVYLCASSRQGASHGYTFGSGTRLTVV.

J is TRBJ1-5 and V is TRBV12-2; the table names TRBD1, a call not compared with the DNA. TRBV12-2 is deemed a pseudogene. The CDR3 has 16 amino acids. The CDR3 nucleotides are TGTGCAAGTCGGACCCGGACAGGGGCGAACAATCAGCCCCAGCATTTT. Translating gives CASRTRTGANNQPQHF.

In this sample, this clonotype turned up a few times. The chain recombines TRBV20-1 with TRBJ2-7; 9 positions agree with TRBD2. CDR3 length equals 14 residues. Germline V gene sequence: CDR1 DFQATT, CDR2 SNEGSKA (reference sequence). With 1 base clipped from V and 4 bases from J, the junction kept 5 bases outside the gene matches. The CDR3 region is CSARAPSGVYEQYF. The CDR3 DNA is TGCAGTGCTAGAGCTCCTAGCGGGGTATACGAGCAGTACTTC.

This chain links TRBV20-1 with TRBJ1-1; D remains unclear. The CDR3 is 12 residues long. V gave up 3 bases and J gave up 2 bases, with 7 bases separating them. Germline V gene lookup returns CDR1 DFQATT and CDR2 SNEGSKA (reference sequence). The CDR3 here is CSARGINTEAFF. CDR3 sequence (DNA): TGCAGTGCTAGGGGCATCAACACTGAAGCTTTCTTT.

This clonotype was observed a few times. The chain uses TRBV12-3 or TRBV12-4 and TRBJ1-2; 10 bases match TRBD1. This CDR3 has 15 residues. J lost 0 bases, V lost 5 bases, and 3 bases had no gene match. The CDR3 reads CASSLGTGANYGYTF. The CDR3 bases are TGTGCCAGCAGTCTAGGGACAGGGGCTAACTATGGCTACACCTTC.

The chain links TRBV11-2 to TRBJ1-1, with a tentative D call TRBD1 (5 bases). Germline V gives CDR1 SGHAT, CDR2 FQNNGV. This CDR3 comprises 20 residues. V lost 0 bases to trimming and J lost 1 base, with 24 bases between them. CDR3 loop: CASSLDPYRFPLYTNTEAFF. The CDR3 nucleotides are TGTGCCAGCAGCTTAGATCCCTACAGGTTCCCTCTTTACACGAACACTGAAGCTTTCTTT.

On this clonotype itself: A read error may explain this, as a much larger clone is one base away. The rearrangement joins TRBV12-3 or TRBV12-4 to TRBJ1-2; TRBD1 agrees at 10 bases. The CDR3 runs to 14 residues. The CDR3 DNA reads as TGTGCCAGCGGCGATCGGACAGGGGGTTATGGCCACACCTTC. Its protein is CASGDRTGGYGHTF.

Only a few counts were recorded for this clonotype. This sequence joins TRBV29-1 and TRBJ1-1; weak D call: TRBD1 (6 bases). The CDR3 runs to 10 residues. Germline CDR1 is SQVTM and CDR2 is ANQGSEA. Trimming took 7 bases from V and 8 from J, leaving 11 bases between them. The CDR3: CSASDREAFF. In nucleotides, the CDR3 is TGCAGCGCGTCCGACAGGGAAGCTTTCTTT.

This clonotype showed up many times. The V and J genes are TRBV25-1 and TRBJ1-1; no firm D call. The germline CDR1 and CDR2 sequences are MGHDK and SYGVNS. Trimming pared 1 base from V and 9 bases from J, leaving 9 bases between. This CDR3 has 12 amino acids. The CDR3 bases are TGTGCCAGCAGTGAATCTGACGGGCAAGCTTTCTTT. It yields the protein CASSESDGQAFF. Supplemented by reference TRBV25-1 and TRBJ1-1, the full variable domain reads EADIYQTPRYLVIGTGKKITLECSQTMGHDKMYWYQQDPGMELHLIHYSYGVNSTEKGDLSSESTVSRIRTEHFPLTLESARPSHTSQYLCASSESDGQAFFGQGTRLTVV.

This clonotype has just a few counts. V usage is TRBV4-2 and J usage is TRBJ2-5; TRBD2 aligns across 7 bases. CDR3 length: 16 amino acids. The germline V gene encodes CDR1 LGHNA and CDR2 YNFKEQ. The V and J ends lost 0 bases and 4 bases, in that order; junction bases with no gene match: 8. Here the CDR3 reads CASSQDVAGSGETQYF. The CDR3 DNA sequence: TGTGCCAGCAGCCAAGATGTAGCGGGCTCCGGAGAGACCCAGTACTTC.

About this clonotype: Being one base from a much bigger clone, this may be a read error. This rearrangement joins TRBV5-1 to TRBJ1-2; D remains ambiguous. The CDR3 sequence is 14 residues long. Trimming removed 2 bases from V and 13 bases from J, with 21 bases in between. CDR1 and CDR2 (germline): SGHRS, YFSETQ. The CDR3 DNA reads as TGCGCCAGCAGCTTAGAATGGAGTTCCAAGGTCTGCACCTTC. Translated: CASSLEWSSKVCTF.

Remarks on this clonotype: A junction boundary mismatches the germline segment, possibly from a read error. The V and J genes are TRBV10-3 and TRBJ1-4, with a weak D call TRBD1 (6 bases). Germline V gives CDR1 ENHRY, CDR2 SYGVKD. The CDR3 contains 14 residues. CDR3 in amino acids: CASSELTGHEKLFF. CDR3 in DNA: TGTGCCAGCAGTGAGTTGACAGGTCATGAAAAACTGTTTTTT.

This clonotype was observed at least ten times. This chain links TRBV4-3 with TRBJ1-1; D may be TRBD1 (5 bases). The V end lost 0 bases, the J end lost 3 bases, and 11 bases lay between the germline ends. The germline CDR1 and CDR2 sequences are LGHNA and YSLEER. CDR3 length: 15 residues. In nucleotides, the CDR3 is TGCGCCAGCAGCCAAGATCGGGGGTTCGACACTGAAGCTTTCTTT. Translating it yields CASSQDRGFDTEAFF.

The rearrangement uses TRBV3-1 and TRBJ2-7; D gene uncertain. Germline CDR1 and CDR2: LGHDT and YNNKEL (reference sequence). This CDR3 comprises 13 residues. Trimming stripped 1 base from V and 3 bases from J, with 7 bases between. The DNA of the CDR3 is TGTGCCAGCAGCCAAGTCTCAAACTACGAGCAGTACTTC. Amino acid sequence: CASSQVSNYEQYF.

This clonotype was found a few times. V gene TRBV7-8 combines with J gene TRBJ1-2, with TRBD1 as a possible D gene (5 bases). Trimming left V 0 bases short and J 4 bases short, with 12 bases between. This CDR3 comprises 15 residues. Germline-derived CDR1 and CDR2 are SGHVS and FQNEAQ. The chain's CDR3 is CASSLAGEGSYGYTF. As DNA, the CDR3 is TGTGCCAGCAGCTTAGCGGGAGAGGGGTCCTATGGCTACACCTTC.

This clonotype came up a few times. The V call is TRBV6-4, the J call TRBJ2-2, with TRBD2 matching over 10 bases. Germline assignment: CDR1 MRHNA and CDR2 SNTAGT. With 8 bases clipped from V and 7 bases from J, the junction kept 7 bases outside the gene matches. The CDR3 spans 14 residues. The CDR3 here is CASSTSGAVGELFF. The CDR3 nucleotides read TGTGCCAGCTCTACTAGCGGGGCTGTCGGGGAGCTGTTTTTT.

The chain uses TRBV11-2 and TRBJ2-7, with D tentatively TRBD2 (5 bases). The CDR3 totals 15 residues. CDR1 is SGHAT and CDR2 is FQNNGV in the germline V gene. V was shortened by 4 bases and J by 4 bases, with 17 bases between the two germline ends. The CDR3 bases are TGTGCCAGCAGCTCTCCGGGAACCTTAAGTTACGAGCAGTACTTC. It yields the protein CASSSPGTLSYEQYF.

This clonotype was counted ten times or more. The J gene is TRBJ1-5, the V gene TRBV28; D may be TRBD1 (5 bases). V was pared by 2 bases and J by 1 base, with 6 bases between. The CDR3 covers 14 residues. Germline lookup yields CDR1 MDHEN and CDR2 SYDVKM. The CDR3 coding sequence is TGTGCCAGCAGTTTAAGGGACAGCAATCAGCCCCAGCATTTT. Amino acid sequence: CASSLRDSNQPQHF.